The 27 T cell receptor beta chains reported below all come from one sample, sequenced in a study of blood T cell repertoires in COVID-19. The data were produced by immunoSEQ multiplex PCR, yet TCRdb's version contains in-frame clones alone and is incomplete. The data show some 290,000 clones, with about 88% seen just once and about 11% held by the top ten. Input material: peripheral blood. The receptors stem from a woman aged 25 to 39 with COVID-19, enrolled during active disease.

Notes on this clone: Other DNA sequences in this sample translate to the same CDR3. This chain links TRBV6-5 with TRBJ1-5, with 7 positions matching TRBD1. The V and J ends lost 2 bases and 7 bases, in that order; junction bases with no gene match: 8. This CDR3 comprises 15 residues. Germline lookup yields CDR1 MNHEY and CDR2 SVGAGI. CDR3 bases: TGTGCCAGCAGTTACCGACAGGGACGCGGGCAGCCCCAGCATTTT. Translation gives CASSYRQGRGQPQHF.

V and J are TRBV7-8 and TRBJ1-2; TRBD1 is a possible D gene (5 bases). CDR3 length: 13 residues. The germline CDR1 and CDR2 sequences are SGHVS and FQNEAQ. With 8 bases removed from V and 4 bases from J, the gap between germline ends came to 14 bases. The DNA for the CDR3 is TGTGCCAGCCGGGGGGATTCTGGCTATGGCTACACCTTC. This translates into CASRGDSGYGYTF.

The chain's CDR3 is CASSPGTENIQYF. The DNA for the CDR3 is TGTGCCAGCTCACCCGGGACAGAGAACATTCAGTACTTC. The chain has TRBV18 and TRBJ2-4, with 7 bases aligning to TRBD1. The germline gives CDR1 KGHSH, CDR2 LQKENI. The CDR3 sequence is 13 residues long. V trimming: 3 bases; J trimming: 7 bases; junction bases outside the gene matches: 3.

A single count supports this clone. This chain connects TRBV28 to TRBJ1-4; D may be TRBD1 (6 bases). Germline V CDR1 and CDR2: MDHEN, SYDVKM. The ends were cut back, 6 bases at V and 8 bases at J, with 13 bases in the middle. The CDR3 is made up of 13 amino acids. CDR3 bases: TGTGCCAGCAGCCCCTGGGGGCGGGAAAAACTGTTTTTT. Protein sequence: CASSPWGREKLFF.

The CDR3 reads CASSHIGLAGLEQYF. The CDR3 coding sequence is TGTGCCAGCAGCCACATCGGACTAGCGGGTTTGGAGCAGTACTTC. This rearrangement joins TRBV5-5 to TRBJ2-7, with 11 bases lining up with TRBD2. CDR1 and CDR2 (germline): SGHKS, YYEKEE (reference sequence). The CDR3 sequence is 15 residues long. V trimming: 4 bases; J trimming: 7 bases; junction bases outside the gene matches: 10.

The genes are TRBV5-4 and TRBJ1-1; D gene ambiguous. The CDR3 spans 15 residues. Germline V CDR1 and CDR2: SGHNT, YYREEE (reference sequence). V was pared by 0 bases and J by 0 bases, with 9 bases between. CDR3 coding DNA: TGTGCCAGCAGCTTGGATTGGGCAGTGAACACTGAAGCTTTCTTT. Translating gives CASSLDWAVNTEAFF.

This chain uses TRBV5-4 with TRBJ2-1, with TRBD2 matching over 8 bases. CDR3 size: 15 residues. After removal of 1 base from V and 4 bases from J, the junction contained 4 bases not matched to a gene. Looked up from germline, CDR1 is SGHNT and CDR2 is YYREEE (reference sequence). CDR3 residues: CASSLNLAGYNEQFF. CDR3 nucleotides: TGTGCCAGCAGCTTGAATTTAGCGGGGTACAATGAGCAGTTCTTC.

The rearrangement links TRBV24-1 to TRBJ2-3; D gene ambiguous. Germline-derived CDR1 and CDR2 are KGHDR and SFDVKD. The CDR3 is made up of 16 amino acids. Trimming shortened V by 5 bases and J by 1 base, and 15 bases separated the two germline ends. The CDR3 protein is CATSGQLPSGTDTQYF. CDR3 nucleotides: TGTGCCACCAGTGGTCAACTGCCCTCGGGCACAGATACGCAGTATTTT.

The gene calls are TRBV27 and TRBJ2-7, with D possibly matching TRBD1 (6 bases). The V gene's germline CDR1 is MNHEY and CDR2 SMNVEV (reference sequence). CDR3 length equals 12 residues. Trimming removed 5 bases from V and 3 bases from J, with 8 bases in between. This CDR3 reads CASSTGNYEQYF. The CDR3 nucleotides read TGTGCCAGCAGTACAGGGAACTACGAGCAGTACTTC.

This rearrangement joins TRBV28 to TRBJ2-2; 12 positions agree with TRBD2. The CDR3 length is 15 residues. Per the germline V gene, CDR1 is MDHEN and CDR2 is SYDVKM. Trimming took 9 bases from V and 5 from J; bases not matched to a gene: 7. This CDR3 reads CASETSGSRTGELFF. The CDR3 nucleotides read TGTGCCAGTGAGACTAGCGGGAGCAGGACCGGGGAGCTGTTTTTT.

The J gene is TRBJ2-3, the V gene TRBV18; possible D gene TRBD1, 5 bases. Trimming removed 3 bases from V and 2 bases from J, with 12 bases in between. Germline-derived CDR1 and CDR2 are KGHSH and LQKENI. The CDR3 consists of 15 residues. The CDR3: CASSPTGRFTDTQYF. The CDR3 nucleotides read TGTGCCAGCTCACCCACAGGCAGGTTCACAGATACGCAGTATTTT.

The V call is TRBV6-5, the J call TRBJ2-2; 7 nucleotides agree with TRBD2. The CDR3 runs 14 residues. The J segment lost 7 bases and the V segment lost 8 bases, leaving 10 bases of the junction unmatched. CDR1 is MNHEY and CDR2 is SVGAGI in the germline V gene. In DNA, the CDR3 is TGTGCCAGCTGCGGGAGATTGGAGGGCGGGGAGCTGTTTTTT. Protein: CASCGRLEGGELFF.

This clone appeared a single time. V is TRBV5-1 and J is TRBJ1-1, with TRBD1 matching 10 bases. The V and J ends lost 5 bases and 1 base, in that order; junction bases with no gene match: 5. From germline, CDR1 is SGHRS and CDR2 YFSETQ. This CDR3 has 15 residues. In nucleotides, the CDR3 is TGCGCCAGCAGTTCGGGACAGGGGAAGAACACTGAAGCTTTCTTT. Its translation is CASSSGQGKNTEAFF.

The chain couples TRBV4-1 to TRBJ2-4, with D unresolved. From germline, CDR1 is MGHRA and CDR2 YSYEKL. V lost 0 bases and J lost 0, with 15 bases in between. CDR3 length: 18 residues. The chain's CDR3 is CASSQEAQTSSAKNIQYF. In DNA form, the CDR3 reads TGCGCCAGCAGCCAAGAGGCCCAAACGTCGTCAGCCAAAAACATTCAGTACTTC.

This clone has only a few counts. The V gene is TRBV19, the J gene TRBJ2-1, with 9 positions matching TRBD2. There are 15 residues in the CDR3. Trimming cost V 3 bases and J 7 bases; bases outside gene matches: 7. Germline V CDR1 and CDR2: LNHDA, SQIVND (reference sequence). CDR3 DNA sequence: TGTGCCAGTAGTATTGGATTAGCGGGAGAAAATGAGCAGTTCTTC. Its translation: CASSIGLAGENEQFF.

The CDR3 sequence: CASSLAGLAGGPGQETQYF. CDR3 DNA: TGTGCCAGCAGCTTAGCGGGGCTAGCGGGAGGGCCGGGGCAAGAGACCCAGTACTTC. The rearrangement links TRBV7-2 to TRBJ2-5; 12 bases map to TRBD2. CDR3 length: 19 amino acids. V trimming: 0 bases; J trimming: 2 bases; junction bases outside the gene matches: 10. CDR1 is SGHTA and CDR2 is FQGNSA in the germline V gene.

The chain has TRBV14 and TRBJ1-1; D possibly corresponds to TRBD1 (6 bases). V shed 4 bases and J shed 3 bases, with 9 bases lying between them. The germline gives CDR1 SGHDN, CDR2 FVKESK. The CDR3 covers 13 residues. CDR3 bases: TGTGCCAGCAGCCTTGGACAGTACACTGAAGCTTTCTTT. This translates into CASSLGQYTEAFF. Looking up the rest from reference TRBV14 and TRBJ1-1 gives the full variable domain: EAGVTQFPSHSVIEKGQTVTLRCDPISGHDNLYWYRRVMGKEIKFLLHFVKESKQDESGMPNNRFLAERTGGTYSTLKVQPAELEDSGVYFCASSLGQYTEAFFGQGTRLTVV.

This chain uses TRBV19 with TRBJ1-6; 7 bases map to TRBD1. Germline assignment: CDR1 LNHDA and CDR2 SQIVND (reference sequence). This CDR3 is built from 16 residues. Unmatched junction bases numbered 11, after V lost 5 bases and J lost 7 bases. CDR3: CASSLAGQRANSPLHF. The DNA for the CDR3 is TGTGCCAGTAGTTTGGCGGGACAGAGGGCGAATTCACCCCTCCACTTT. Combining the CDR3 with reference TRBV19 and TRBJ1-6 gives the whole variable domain DGGITQSPKYLFRKEGQNVTLSCEQNLNHDAMYWYRQDPGQGLRLIYYSQIVNDFQKGDIAEGYSVSREKKESFPLTVTSAQKNPTAFYLCASSLAGQRANSPLHFGNGTRLTVT.

CDR3 sequence (DNA): TGCAGTGCAAGCAGGGCTACTGAAGCTTTCTTT. This codes for CSASRATEAFF. This chain joins TRBV20-1 and TRBJ1-1; D is perhaps TRBD1 (5 bases). Germline CDR1 reads DFQATT; CDR2 reads SNEGSKA (reference sequence). The CDR3 loop spans 11 amino acids. V was cut by 6 bases and J by 5 bases, with 10 bases left in between.

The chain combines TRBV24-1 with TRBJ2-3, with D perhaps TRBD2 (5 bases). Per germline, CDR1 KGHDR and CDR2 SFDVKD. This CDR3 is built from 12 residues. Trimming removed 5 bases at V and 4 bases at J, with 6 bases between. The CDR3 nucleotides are TGTGCCACCAGTGTTAGCGCAGATACGCAGTATTTT. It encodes CATSVSADTQYF.

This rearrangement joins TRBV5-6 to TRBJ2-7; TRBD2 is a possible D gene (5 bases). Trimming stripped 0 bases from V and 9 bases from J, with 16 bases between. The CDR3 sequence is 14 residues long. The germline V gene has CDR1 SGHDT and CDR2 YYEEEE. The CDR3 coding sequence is TGTGCCAGCAGCTTGGGACGGACTGGCATTGCGCAGTACTTC. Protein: CASSLGRTGIAQYF.

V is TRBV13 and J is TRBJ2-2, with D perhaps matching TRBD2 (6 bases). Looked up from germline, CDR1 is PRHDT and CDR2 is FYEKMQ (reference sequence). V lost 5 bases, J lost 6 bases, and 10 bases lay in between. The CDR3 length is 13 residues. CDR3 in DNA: TGTGCCAGCAGCCCCGGGGAGGCCGGGGAGCTGTTTTTT. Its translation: CASSPGEAGELFF.

The CDR3 DNA is TGTGCCAGCAGTCGGGACAGCGACTATGGCTACACCTTC. Translated, it gives CASSRDSDYGYTF. The chain joins TRBV6-5 to TRBJ1-2, with 7 positions matching TRBD1. V lost 5 bases to trimming and J lost 3 bases; unmatched junction nucleotides: 3. The CDR3 spans 13 residues. Per the germline V gene, CDR1 is MNHEY and CDR2 is SVGAGI.

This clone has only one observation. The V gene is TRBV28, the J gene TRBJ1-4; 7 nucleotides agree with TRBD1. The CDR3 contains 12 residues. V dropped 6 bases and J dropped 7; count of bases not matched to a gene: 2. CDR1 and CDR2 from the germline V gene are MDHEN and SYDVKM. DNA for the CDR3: TGTGCCAGCAGGACAGGGACTGAAAAACTGTTTTTT. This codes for CASRTGTEKLFF.

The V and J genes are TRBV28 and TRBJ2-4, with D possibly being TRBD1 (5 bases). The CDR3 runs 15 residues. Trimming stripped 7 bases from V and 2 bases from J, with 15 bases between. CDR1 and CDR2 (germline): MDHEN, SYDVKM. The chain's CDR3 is CASKTLGATKNIQYF. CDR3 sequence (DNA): TGTGCCAGCAAGACCCTAGGGGCTACCAAAAACATTCAGTACTTC.

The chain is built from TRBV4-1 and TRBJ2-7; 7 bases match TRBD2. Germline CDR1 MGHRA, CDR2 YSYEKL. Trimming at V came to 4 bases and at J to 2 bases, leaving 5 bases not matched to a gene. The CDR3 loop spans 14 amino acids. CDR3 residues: CASSRASGTYEQYF. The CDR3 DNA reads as TGCGCCAGCAGCCGGGCTAGCGGAACCTACGAGCAGTACTTC.

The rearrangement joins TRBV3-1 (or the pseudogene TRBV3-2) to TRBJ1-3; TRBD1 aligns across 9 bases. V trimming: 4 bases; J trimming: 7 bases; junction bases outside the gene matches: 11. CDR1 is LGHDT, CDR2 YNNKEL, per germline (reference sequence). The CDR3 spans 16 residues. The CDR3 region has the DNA TGTGCCAGCAGCCCAATCACAGGGGGCGTTCGGAACACCATATATTTT. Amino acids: CASSPITGGVRNTIYF.